The subject of this entry is one TCR beta chain. Its matching antigen is unknown. This entry belongs to a study of cytomegalovirus exposure and HLA in healthy donors. The study, taken as a whole, reports: Later work showed greater clonal expansion in HLA-associated TCR beta chains than in equally common others. In vitro, three CMV-associated chains proved specific for CMV antigens. Later work found that TCR association rates differed between HLA loci; DRB1 had the most and HLA-C the fewest.

PCR involved 60 Vbeta and 13 Jbeta primers. Assay used: immunoSEQ multiplex PCR; TCRdb lists only in-frame clones, some missing. Of about 160,000 clones in the sample, around 82% were seen once. The CDR3 totals 14 residues. The germline V and J ends were trimmed by 7 bases and 1 base, with 11 bases remaining between them. In germline, CDR1 is MNHEY, CDR2 SVGAGI. Sequences were obtained from PBMCs. This sequence originates from a man aged 30 to 39 in good health and CMV-seronegative. The chain joins TRBV6-5 to TRBJ2-4; a possible D gene is TRBD1 (5 bases). This CDR3 is CASKQTEAKNIQYF. The DNA of the CDR3 is TGTGCCAGCAAGCAGACAGAGGCCAAAAACATTCAGTACTTC.